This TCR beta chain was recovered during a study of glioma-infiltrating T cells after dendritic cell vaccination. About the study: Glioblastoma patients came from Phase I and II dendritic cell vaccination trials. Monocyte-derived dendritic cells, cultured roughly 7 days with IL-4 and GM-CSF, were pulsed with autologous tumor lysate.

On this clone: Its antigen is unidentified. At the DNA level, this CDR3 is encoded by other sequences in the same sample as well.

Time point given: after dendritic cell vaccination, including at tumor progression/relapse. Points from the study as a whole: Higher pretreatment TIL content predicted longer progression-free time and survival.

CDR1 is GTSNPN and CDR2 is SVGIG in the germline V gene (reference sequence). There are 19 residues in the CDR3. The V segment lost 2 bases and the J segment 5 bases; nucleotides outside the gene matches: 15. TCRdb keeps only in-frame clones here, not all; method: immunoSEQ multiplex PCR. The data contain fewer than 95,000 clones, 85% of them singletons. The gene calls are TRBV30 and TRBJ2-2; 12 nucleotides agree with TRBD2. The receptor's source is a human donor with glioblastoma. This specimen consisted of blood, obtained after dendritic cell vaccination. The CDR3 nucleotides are TGTGCCTGGAGTCCTCCGGGGCTAGCGGGAGGGGCAAGGACCGGGGAGCTGTTTTTT. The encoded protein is CAWSPPGLAGGARTGELFF.